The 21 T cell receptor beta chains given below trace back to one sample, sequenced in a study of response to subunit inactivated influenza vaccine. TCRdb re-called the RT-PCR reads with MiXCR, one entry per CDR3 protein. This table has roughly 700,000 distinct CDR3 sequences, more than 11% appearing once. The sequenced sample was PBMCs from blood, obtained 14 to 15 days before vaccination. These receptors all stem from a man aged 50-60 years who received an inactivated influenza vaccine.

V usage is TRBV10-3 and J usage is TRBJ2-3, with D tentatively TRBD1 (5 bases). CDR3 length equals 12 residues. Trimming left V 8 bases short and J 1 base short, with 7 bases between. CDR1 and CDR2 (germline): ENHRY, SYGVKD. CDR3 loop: CAIATGTDTQYF. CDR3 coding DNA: TGTGCCATCGCGACAGGCACAGATACGCAGTATTTT.

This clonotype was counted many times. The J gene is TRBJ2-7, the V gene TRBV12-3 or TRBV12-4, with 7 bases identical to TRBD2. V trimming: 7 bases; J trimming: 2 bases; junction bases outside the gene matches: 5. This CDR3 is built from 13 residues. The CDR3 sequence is CASNRGGPYEQYF. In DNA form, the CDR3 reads TGTGCCAGCAATAGGGGAGGGCCCTACGAGCAGTACTTC.

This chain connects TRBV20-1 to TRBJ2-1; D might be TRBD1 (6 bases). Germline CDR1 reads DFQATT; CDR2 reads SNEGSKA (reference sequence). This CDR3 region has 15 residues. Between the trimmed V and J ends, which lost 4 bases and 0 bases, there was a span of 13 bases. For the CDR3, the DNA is TGCAGTGCTAAAGGGGGACCGAGCTCCTACAATGAGCAGTTCTTC. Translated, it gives CSAKGGPSSYNEQFF.

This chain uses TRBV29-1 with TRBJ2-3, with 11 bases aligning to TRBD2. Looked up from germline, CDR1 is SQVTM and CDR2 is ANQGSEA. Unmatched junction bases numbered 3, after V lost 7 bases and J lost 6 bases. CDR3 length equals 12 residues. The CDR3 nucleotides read TGCAGCGCCTGGACTAGCGGGGATACGCAGTATTTT. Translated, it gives CSAWTSGDTQYF.

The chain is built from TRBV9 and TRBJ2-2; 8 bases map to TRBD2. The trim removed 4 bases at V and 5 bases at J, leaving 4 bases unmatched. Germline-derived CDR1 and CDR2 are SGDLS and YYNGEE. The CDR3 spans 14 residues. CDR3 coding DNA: TGTGCCAGCAGCCTTAGCGGGGAAACCGGGGAGCTGTTTTTT. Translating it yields CASSLSGETGELFF.

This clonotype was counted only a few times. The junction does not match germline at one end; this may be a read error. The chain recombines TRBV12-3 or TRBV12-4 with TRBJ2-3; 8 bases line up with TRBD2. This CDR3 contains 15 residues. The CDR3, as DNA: TGTGCCAGCAATTTAGCGGGACTAAGCACAGATACGCAGTATTTT. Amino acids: CASNLAGLSTDTQYF.

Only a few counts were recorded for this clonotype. The CDR3 loop reads CASSFLGQGDDEQYF. Written as DNA, the CDR3 is TGTGCCAGCAGCTTCTTGGGACAGGGCGACGACGAGCAGTACTTC. The gene calls are TRBV7-8 and TRBJ2-7, with 9 bases matching TRBD1. The CDR3 consists of 15 residues. Trimming at V came to 3 bases and at J to 5 bases, leaving 8 bases not matched to a gene. Germline loops: CDR1 SGHVS, CDR2 FQNEAQ.

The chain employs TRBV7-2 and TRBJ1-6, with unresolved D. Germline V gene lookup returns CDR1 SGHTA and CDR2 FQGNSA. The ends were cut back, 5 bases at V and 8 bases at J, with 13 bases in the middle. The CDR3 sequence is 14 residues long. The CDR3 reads CASSKAMRDSPLHF. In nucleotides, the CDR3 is TGTGCCAGCAGCAAAGCCATGCGTGATTCACCCCTCCACTTT.

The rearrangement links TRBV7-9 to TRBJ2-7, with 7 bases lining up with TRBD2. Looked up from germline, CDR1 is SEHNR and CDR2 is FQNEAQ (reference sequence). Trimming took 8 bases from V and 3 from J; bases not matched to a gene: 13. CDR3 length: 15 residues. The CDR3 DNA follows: TGTGCCAGCGGGAGTAGGGCGGGAGCTTTCTACGAGCAGTACTTC. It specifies CASGSRAGAFYEQYF.

The CDR3 DNA reads as TGCAGTGCCCTCGTAACAGCGGAGGGATACGAGCAGTACTTC. It is translated as CSALVTAEGYEQYF. The genes are TRBV20-1 and TRBJ2-7; TRBD2 is a possible D gene (6 bases). The CDR3 totals 14 residues. Germline lookup yields CDR1 DFQATT and CDR2 SNEGSKA (reference sequence). The V gene lost 6 bases and the J gene lost 4 bases, with 19 bases spanning the gap.

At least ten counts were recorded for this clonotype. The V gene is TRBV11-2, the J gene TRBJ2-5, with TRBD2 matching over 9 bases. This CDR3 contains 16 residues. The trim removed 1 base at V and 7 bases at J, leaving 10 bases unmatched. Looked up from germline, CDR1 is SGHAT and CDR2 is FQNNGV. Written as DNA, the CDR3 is TGTGCCAGCAGCTTAGGGCCGGCTAGCGGGGTTGGGACCCAGTACTTC. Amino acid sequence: CASSLGPASGVGTQYF.

Here the CDR3 reads CASSSDGIGLFF. CDR3 nucleotides: TGTGCCAGCAGCTCGGACGGGATCGGGCTGTTTTTT. The chain recombines TRBV11-3 with TRBJ2-2; D might be TRBD2 (5 bases). V was shortened by 4 bases and J by 13 bases, with 13 bases between the two germline ends. Germline V gives CDR1 SGHNT, CDR2 YENEEA. The CDR3 totals 12 residues.

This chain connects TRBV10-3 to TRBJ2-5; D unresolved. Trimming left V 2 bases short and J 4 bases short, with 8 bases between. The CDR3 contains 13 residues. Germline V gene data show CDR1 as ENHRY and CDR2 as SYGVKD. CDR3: CAISERTGETQYF. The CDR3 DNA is TGTGCCATCAGTGAGAGAACCGGAGAGACCCAGTACTTC.

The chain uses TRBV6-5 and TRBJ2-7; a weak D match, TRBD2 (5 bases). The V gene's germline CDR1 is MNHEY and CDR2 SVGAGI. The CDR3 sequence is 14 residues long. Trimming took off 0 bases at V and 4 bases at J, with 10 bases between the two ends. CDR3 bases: TGTGCCAGCAGTTACTCGATTGGGGAGTACGAGCAGTACTTC. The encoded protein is CASSYSIGEYEQYF.

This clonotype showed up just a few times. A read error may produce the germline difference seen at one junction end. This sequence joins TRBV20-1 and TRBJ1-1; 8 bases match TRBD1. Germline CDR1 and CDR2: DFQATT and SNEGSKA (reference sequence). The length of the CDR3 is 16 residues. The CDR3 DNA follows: TGCAGTGCCAGAGCAGCAACAGGGGGAGTCTACACTGAAGCTTTCTTT. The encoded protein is CSARAATGGVYTEAFF.

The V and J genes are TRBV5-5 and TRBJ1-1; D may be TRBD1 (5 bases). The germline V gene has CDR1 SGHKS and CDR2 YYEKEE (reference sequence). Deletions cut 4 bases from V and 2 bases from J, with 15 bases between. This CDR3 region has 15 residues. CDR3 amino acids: CASSPSGTVNTEAFF. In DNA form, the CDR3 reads TGTGCCAGCAGCCCCTCCGGGACCGTTAACACTGAAGCTTTCTTT.

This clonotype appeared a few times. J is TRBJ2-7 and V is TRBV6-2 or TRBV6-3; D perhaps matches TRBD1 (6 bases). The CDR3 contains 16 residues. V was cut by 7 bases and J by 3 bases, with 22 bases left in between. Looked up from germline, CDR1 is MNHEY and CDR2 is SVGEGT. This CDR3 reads CASNWGPKIEIYEQYF. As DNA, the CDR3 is TGTGCCAGCAACTGGGGGCCGAAGATAGAGATCTACGAGCAGTACTTC.

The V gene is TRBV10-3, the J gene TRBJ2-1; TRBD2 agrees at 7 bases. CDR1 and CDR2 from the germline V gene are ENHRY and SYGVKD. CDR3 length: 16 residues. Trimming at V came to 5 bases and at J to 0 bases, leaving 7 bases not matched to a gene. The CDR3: CAISLAGPGSYNEQFF. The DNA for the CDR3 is TGTGCCATCAGTTTAGCGGGCCCAGGCTCCTACAATGAGCAGTTCTTC.

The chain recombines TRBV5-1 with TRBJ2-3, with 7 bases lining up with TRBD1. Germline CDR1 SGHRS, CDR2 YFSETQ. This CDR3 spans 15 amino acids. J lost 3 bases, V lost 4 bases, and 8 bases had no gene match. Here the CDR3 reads CASSIYRGSTDTQYF. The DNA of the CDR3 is TGCGCCAGCAGCATATACAGGGGTTCAACAGATACGCAGTATTTT.

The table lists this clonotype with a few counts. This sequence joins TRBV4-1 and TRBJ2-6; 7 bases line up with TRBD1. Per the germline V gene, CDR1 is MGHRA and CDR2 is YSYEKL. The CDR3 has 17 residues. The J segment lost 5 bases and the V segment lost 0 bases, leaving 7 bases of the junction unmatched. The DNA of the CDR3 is TGCGCCAGCAGCCAAGAAAATACAGGGGTTCGGGCCAACGTCCTGACTTTC. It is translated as CASSQENTGVRANVLTF.

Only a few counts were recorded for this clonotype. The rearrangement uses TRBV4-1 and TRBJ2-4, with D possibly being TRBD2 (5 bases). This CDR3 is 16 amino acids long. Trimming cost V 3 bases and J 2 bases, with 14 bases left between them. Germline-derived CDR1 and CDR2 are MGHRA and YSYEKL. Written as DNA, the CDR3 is TGCGCCAGCAGCCACACCTCGCCGGGGACCAAAAACATTCAGTACTTC. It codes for CASSHTSPGTKNIQYF.